The T cell receptor delta chain described here comes from a study of gamma-delta T cells after stem cell transplantation. TCRdb fed the RT-PCR reads to CATT. The table shows 11,000 or so delta-chain clones, with around 41% occurring only once. This clone was counted between two and nine times. Trimming removed 2 bases from V and 0 bases from J, with 16 bases in between. This CDR3 has 17 residues. Germline CDR1 reads TSWWSYY; CDR2 reads QGS. The TCR originated in a human donor. It is not recorded whose cells these are; they may come from a transplant donor. The V gene is TRDV1, the J gene TRDJ1, with a weak D call TRDD2 (5 bases). The source material was gamma-delta T cells. CDR3 sequence: CALGEIHFREYTDKLIF. The CDR3 bases are TGTGCTCTTGGGGAAATACACTTCCGGGAGTACACCGATAAACTCATCTTT.